Each of the 20 T cell receptor beta chains below was sequenced from the same sample in a study of cytomegalovirus exposure and HLA in healthy donors. This PCR relied on a set of 60 Vbeta primers and 13 Jbeta primers. Sequenced by immunoSEQ multiplex PCR; TCRdb stores in-frame clones only, minus some. The data show around 100,000 clones, with 60% to 70% seen just once and less than 4.5% held by the top ten. What was sequenced was PBMCs. The receptors were gathered from a man aged 25 to 40 in good health and CMV-seropositive.

CDR3 coding DNA: TGTGCCAGCAGTTTATCGACCTCCGGGGCCTACGAGCAGTACTTC. The encoded protein is CASSLSTSGAYEQYF. J is TRBJ2-7 and V is TRBV27; perhaps TRBD2 as D (5 bases). The CDR3 is 15 amino acids. CDR1 MNHEY and CDR2 SMNVEV come from the germline V gene (reference sequence). Trimming removed 0 bases at V and 2 bases at J, with 11 bases between.

The chain carries TRBV15 and TRBJ2-1, with 10 bases matching TRBD1. The germline V gene encodes CDR1 LNHNV and CDR2 YYDKDF (reference sequence). J gave up 8 bases and V 4 bases, and 5 bases lay outside the gene matches. The CDR3 runs to 14 residues. DNA for the CDR3: TGTGCCACCAGCACCGGGGACAGGGGTTATGAGCAGTTCTTC. This translates into CATSTGDRGYEQFF.

The genes are TRBV9 and TRBJ2-7, with 7 bases that match TRBD1. CDR3 length: 14 residues. CDR1 and CDR2 (germline): SGDLS, YYNGEE. V dropped 4 bases and J dropped 5; count of bases not matched to a gene: 9. The CDR3 spells CASSPTGSRNEQYF. The CDR3 bases are TGTGCCAGCAGCCCGACAGGGTCCCGGAACGAGCAGTACTTC.

The J gene is TRBJ1-4, the V gene TRBV6-1, with D maybe TRBD1 (6 bases). Trimming pared 3 bases from V and 4 bases from J, leaving 9 bases between. CDR1 MNHNS and CDR2 SASEGT come from the germline V gene. The CDR3 contains 14 residues. The CDR3: CASSETGVNEKLFF. The CDR3 DNA follows: TGTGCCAGCAGTGAGACAGGAGTTAATGAAAAACTGTTTTTT.

This chain joins TRBV5-6 and TRBJ1-2; no firm D call. V shed 4 bases and J shed 4 bases, with 14 bases lying between them. Per germline, CDR1 SGHDT and CDR2 YYEEEE. This CDR3 has 14 amino acids. In DNA form, the CDR3 reads TGTGCCAGCAGCACCAAGGGCCGGGGCTATGGCTACACCTTC. Its translation is CASSTKGRGYGYTF. Together with reference TRBV5-6 and TRBJ1-2, the CDR3 gives the full variable domain: DAGVTQSPTHLIKTRGQQVTLRCSPKSGHDTVSWYQQALGQGPQFIFQYYEEEERQRGNFPDRFSGHQFPNYSSELNVNALLLGDSALYLCASSTKGRGYGYTFGSGTRLTVV.

The genes are TRBV7-2 and TRBJ2-2, with TRBD1 as a possible D gene (5 bases). This CDR3 has 17 amino acids. V lost 4 bases and J lost 5, with 20 bases in between. Per the germline V gene, CDR1 is SGHTA and CDR2 is FQGNSA. The CDR3 here is CASSSAPYRKRTGELFF. In DNA form, the CDR3 reads TGTGCCAGCAGCTCGGCCCCCTACAGGAAGAGGACCGGGGAGCTGTTTTTT.

The V gene is TRBV27, the J gene TRBJ2-1; D is perhaps TRBD2 (7 bases). This CDR3 spans 15 amino acids. Deletions cut 6 bases from V and 3 bases from J, with 15 bases between. The germline V gene encodes CDR1 MNHEY and CDR2 SMNVEV (reference sequence). CDR3: CASRGGQGNYNEQFF. In nucleotides, the CDR3 is TGTGCCAGCAGGGGGGGGCAGGGGAACTACAATGAGCAGTTCTTC.

The chain uses TRBV6-5 and TRBJ1-5; D remains ambiguous. CDR3 size: 13 residues. The germline V gene encodes CDR1 MNHEY and CDR2 SVGAGI. V was trimmed by 6 bases and J by 5 bases, leaving 11 bases between them. This chain's CDR3 is CASRAPGYQPQHF. The DNA for the CDR3 is TGTGCCAGCAGGGCCCCAGGTTATCAGCCCCAGCATTTT.

This clone came up a few times. The rearrangement uses TRBV7-9 and TRBJ2-7, with D possibly matching TRBD2 (5 bases). Trimming removed 5 bases from V and 3 bases from J, with 14 bases in between. The CDR3 covers 14 residues. Looked up from germline, CDR1 is SEHNR and CDR2 is FQNEAQ (reference sequence). The CDR3 protein is CASSPGEGDYEQYF. The DNA for the CDR3 is TGTGCCAGCAGCCCCGGAGAGGGCGACTACGAGCAGTACTTC.

This chain connects TRBV10-1 to TRBJ2-2; D is ambiguous. Germline-derived CDR1 and CDR2 are WNHNN and SYGVQD (reference sequence). The CDR3 runs to 14 residues. The V and J ends lost 7 bases and 3 bases respectively, with 12 bases between them. The CDR3 region has the DNA TGCGCCAGCAATGCTACCTTGGACACCGGGGAGCTGTTTTTT. Translated: CASNATLDTGELFF.

J is TRBJ1-2 and V is TRBV2, with D possibly being TRBD1 (6 bases). The CDR3 is 15 amino acids. V shed 1 base and J shed 7 bases, with 16 bases lying between them. Germline lookup yields CDR1 SNHLY and CDR2 FYNNEI. The CDR3 nucleotides are TGTGCCAGCAGTGAAGATACACAGGGTAAGGGTGGCTACACCTTC. It encodes CASSEDTQGKGGYTF. The entire variable domain, with the rest obtained from reference TRBV2 and TRBJ1-2, is as follows: EPEVTQTPSHQVTQMGQEVILRCVPISNHLYFYWYRQILGQKVEFLVSFYNNEISEKSEIFDDQFSVERPDGSNFTLKIRSTKLEDSAMYFCASSEDTQGKGGYTFGSGTRLTVV.

V usage is TRBV28 and J usage is TRBJ1-2; 8 bases map to TRBD1. With V trimmed by 8 bases and J by 6 bases, 14 bases remained unmatched. Per germline, CDR1 MDHEN and CDR2 SYDVKM. CDR3 size: 15 residues. The chain's CDR3 is CASGEETGAADGYTF. CDR3 sequence (DNA): TGTGCCAGCGGGGAAGAGACAGGGGCGGCCGATGGCTACACCTTC.

This clone was detected only once. CDR3: CSAARTGEQYF. CDR3 coding DNA: TGCAGTGCAGCCAGGACAGGCGAGCAGTACTTC. The chain couples TRBV20-1 to TRBJ2-7; 7 bases map to TRBD1. CDR3 length: 11 residues. From germline, CDR1 is DFQATT and CDR2 SNEGSKA (reference sequence). Trimming removed 6 bases from V and 6 bases from J; junction bases left unmatched: 5.

The CDR3 loop reads CAIGGQGEQYF. In DNA, the CDR3 is TGTGCCATTGGGGGACAGGGCGAGCAGTACTTC. The chain uses TRBV10-3 and TRBJ2-7; 9 bases line up with TRBD1. Losses at the gene ends were 9 bases for V and 6 bases for J; bases not matched to a gene: 3. The CDR3 spans 11 residues. Germline CDR1 is ENHRY and CDR2 is SYGVKD.

This clone was recorded a few times. CDR3 nucleotides: TGTGCCAGCAGCCATACTACAGGGGCAGATGCAGATACGCAGTATTTT. Its translation: CASSHTTGADADTQYF. The genes are TRBV7-9 and TRBJ2-3, with 7 bases aligning to TRBD1. With 5 bases clipped from V and 4 bases from J, the junction kept 12 bases outside the gene matches. Germline loops: CDR1 SEHNR, CDR2 FQNEAQ (reference sequence). The CDR3 consists of 16 residues.

This clone was detected a few times. The CDR3 protein is CASSLRTSTDTQYF. The CDR3 DNA reads as TGTGCCAGCAGTTTGCGGACTAGCACAGATACGCAGTATTTT. This rearrangement joins TRBV27 to TRBJ2-3; weak D call: TRBD2 (5 bases). Trimming took off 3 bases at V and 0 bases at J, with 7 bases between the two ends. From germline, CDR1 is MNHEY and CDR2 SMNVEV (reference sequence). This CDR3 has 14 amino acids.

The rearrangement links TRBV5-1 to TRBJ2-3, with 10 bases matching TRBD2. The ends lost 0 bases at V and 1 base at J; junction bases unmatched: 5. Germline CDR1 reads SGHRS; CDR2 reads YFSETQ. CDR3 size: 17 residues. This CDR3 is CASSLALAGAGTDTQYF. CDR3 DNA sequence: TGCGCCAGCAGCTTGGCCCTAGCGGGGGCGGGCACAGATACGCAGTATTTT.

The CDR3 loop reads CASSLTGQGVFYGYTF. As DNA, the CDR3 is TGTGCCAGCAGCTTGACCGGACAGGGGGTTTTCTATGGCTACACCTTC. The chain has TRBV7-9 and TRBJ1-2; TRBD1 agrees at 10 bases. CDR1 and CDR2 from the germline V gene are SEHNR and FQNEAQ (reference sequence). After removal of 3 bases from V and 4 bases from J, the junction contained 8 bases not matched to a gene. CDR3 length: 16 residues.

The chain joins TRBV7-2 to TRBJ1-6; D gene unclear. The germline V gene has CDR1 SGHTA and CDR2 FQGNSA. V lost 5 bases, J lost 9 bases, and 17 bases lay in between. The CDR3 has 15 amino acids. The DNA for the CDR3 is TGTGCCAGCAGCGCCTTGTGGCCCCGGGGTTCACCCCTCCACTTT. As protein: CASSALWPRGSPLHF.

The V gene is TRBV18, the J gene TRBJ2-2, with D unclear. The V end lost 4 bases, the J end lost 0 bases, and 12 bases lay between the germline ends. The CDR3 has 16 residues. Germline V CDR1 and CDR2: KGHSH, LQKENI. The CDR3 nucleotides read TGTGCCAGCTCACTCACACAAATCGCGAACACCGGGGAGCTGTTTTTT. It specifies CASSLTQIANTGELFF. Variable domain in full (rest from reference TRBV18 and TRBJ2-2): NAGVMQNPRHLVRRRGQEARLRCSPMKGHSHVYWYRQLPEEGLKFMVYLQKENIIDESGMPKERFSAEFPKEGPSILRIQQVVRGDSAAYFCASSLTQIANTGELFFGEGSRLTVL.